The 18 T cell receptor beta chains presented below share a single source sample, sequenced in a study of T cell responses to AZD1222 COVID-19 vaccine. Data came from immunoSEQ multiplex PCR; TCRdb stores just in-frame clones and leaves some out. Among 80,000 or so clones listed, around nine tenths were seen once. The material sequenced was peripheral blood, taken on day 0 of MenACWY control vaccination. These TCRs come from an adult in good health.

The table lists this clone with a count of one. The chain carries TRBV25-1 and TRBJ2-5; TRBD2 agrees at 14 bases. The germline V gene encodes CDR1 MGHDK and CDR2 SYGVNS. The CDR3 has 13 residues. CDR3 nucleotides: TGTGCTGAGGGGACTAGCGGGAGCGAGACCCAGTACTTC. This encodes CAEGTSGSETQYF. The full variable domain, completed using reference TRBV25-1 and TRBJ2-5, is EADIYQTPRYLVIGTGKKITLECSQTMGHDKMYWYQQDPGMELHLIHYSYGVNSTEKGDLSSESTVSRIRTEHFPLTLESARPSHTSQYLCAEGTSGSETQYFGPGTRLLVL.

The J gene is TRBJ1-1, the V gene TRBV19; 8 positions match TRBD1. Trimming took 5 bases from V and 0 from J; bases not matched to a gene: 5. The germline gives CDR1 LNHDA, CDR2 SQIVND (reference sequence). The CDR3 runs to 15 residues. CDR3 amino acids: CASSLSGGMNTEAFF. The CDR3 region has the DNA TGTGCCAGTAGTCTGTCAGGGGGCATGAACACTGAAGCTTTCTTT.

The DNA of the CDR3 is TGTGCCAGCAGTGGCGAAAACTACAATGAGCAGTTCTTC. This encodes CASSGENYNEQFF. This chain links TRBV6-1 with TRBJ2-1; no firm D call. There are 13 residues in the CDR3. V gave up 4 bases and J gave up 3 bases, with 7 bases separating them. The germline gives CDR1 MNHNS, CDR2 SASEGT.

The chain is built from TRBV5-1 and TRBJ1-1; tentatively, D is TRBD1 (5 bases). Per the germline V gene, CDR1 is SGHRS and CDR2 is YFSETQ. There are 14 residues in the CDR3. V was trimmed by 4 bases and J by 3 bases, leaving 13 bases between them. The CDR3 region has the DNA TGCGCCAGCAGCCAGGTGCCGGGGGACACTGAAGCTTTCTTT. Residues: CASSQVPGDTEAFF.

This clone was seen a single time. The chain recombines TRBV4-2 with TRBJ1-4; D may be TRBD1 (5 bases). CDR3 length: 16 residues. V gave up 3 bases and J gave up 0 bases, with 11 bases separating them. Germline-derived CDR1 and CDR2 are LGHNA and YNFKEQ. CDR3 DNA sequence: TGTGCCAGCAGCCATCGAGGGGAGGCAACTAATGAAAAACTGTTTTTT. It is translated as CASSHRGEATNEKLFF.

The chain uses TRBV10-2 and TRBJ2-7, with 10 bases aligning to TRBD1. The CDR3 contains 15 residues. The germline gives CDR1 WSHSY, CDR2 SAAADI. The V gene end was trimmed by 6 bases and the J gene end by 2 bases; junction bases not matched to a gene: 7. The CDR3 nucleotides are TGCGCCAGCAGAGGGACAGGGGCCACCCCCTACGAGCAGTACTTC. Encoded protein: CASRGTGATPYEQYF.

The chain carries TRBV19 and TRBJ1-1, with D perhaps matching TRBD1 (6 bases). Germline lookup yields CDR1 LNHDA and CDR2 SQIVND (reference sequence). Between the trimmed V and J ends, which lost 1 base and 3 bases, there was a span of 9 bases. This CDR3 region has 14 residues. DNA of the CDR3: TGTGCCAGTAGTATAGTGGGGGGGCACACTGAAGCTTTCTTT. Translated: CASSIVGGHTEAFF.

This sequence joins TRBV3-1 (or the pseudogene TRBV3-2) and TRBJ1-6; D may be TRBD1 (6 bases). With 4 bases removed from V and 5 bases from J, the gap between germline ends came to 12 bases. Germline CDR1 LGHDT, CDR2 YNNKEL (reference sequence). The CDR3 spans 15 residues. CDR3 coding DNA: TGTGCCAGCAGCCCGGTCGGGGGGCATAATTCACCCCTCCACTTT. It translates to CASSPVGGHNSPLHF.

The sample holds one count of this clone. The rearrangement links TRBV5-1 to TRBJ2-1; D gene ambiguous. The V gene's germline CDR1 is SGHRS and CDR2 YFSETQ. CDR3 size: 15 residues. Trimming cost V 0 bases and J 7 bases, with 14 bases left between them. CDR3 amino acids: CASSLGPGFRNEQFF. CDR3 bases: TGCGCCAGCAGCTTGGGGCCTGGCTTTCGGAATGAGCAGTTCTTC.

This chain joins TRBV6-5 and TRBJ1-4; 10 nucleotides align to TRBD1. The CDR3 runs to 15 residues. Germline lookup yields CDR1 MNHEY and CDR2 SVGAGI. The junction had 10 bases not matched to a gene; V was cut back by 7 bases and J by 8 bases. The chain's CDR3 is CASIQPGTGAEKLFF. The CDR3 DNA reads TGTGCCAGCATTCAACCAGGGACAGGGGCCGAAAAACTGTTTTTT.

This clone was recorded only once. The chain combines TRBV4-1 with TRBJ2-6; D may be TRBD2 (5 bases). Germline V gives CDR1 MGHRA, CDR2 YSYEKL. There are 15 residues in the CDR3. V was pared by 2 bases and J by 1 base, with 6 bases between. CDR3 region: CASSQSGSGANVLTF. The CDR3 DNA follows: TGCGCCAGCAGCCAAAGCGGATCTGGGGCCAACGTCCTGACTTTC.

J is TRBJ2-1 and V is TRBV3-1 (or the pseudogene TRBV3-2); 12 bases are a match to TRBD2. This CDR3 region has 16 residues. Germline V lookup: CDR1 LGHDT, CDR2 YNNKEL (reference sequence). V shed 1 base and J 8 bases; nucleotides not matched to a gene: 6. CDR3 DNA sequence: TGTGCCAGCAGCCAAGCGGGACTAGCGGGTAACTATGAGCAGTTCTTC. Residues: CASSQAGLAGNYEQFF.

The rearrangement joins TRBV28 to TRBJ1-5; no clear D gene. CDR3 length: 11 amino acids. Germline V lookup: CDR1 MDHEN, CDR2 SYDVKM. V was clipped by 8 bases and J by 9 bases, with 11 bases between them. The CDR3 spells CASGRLGPQHF. The CDR3 nucleotides are TGTGCCAGCGGACGGCTTGGGCCCCAGCATTTT.

This chain joins TRBV5-4 and TRBJ2-1, with TRBD2 matching 8 bases. Per germline, CDR1 SGHNT and CDR2 YYREEE (reference sequence). With 4 bases clipped from V and 8 bases from J, the junction kept 5 bases outside the gene matches. The CDR3 sequence is 13 residues long. The CDR3 region is CASSPGTSYEQFF. The CDR3 nucleotides are TGTGCCAGCAGCCCCGGGACTAGTTATGAGCAGTTCTTC.

V and J are TRBV27 and TRBJ2-3, with 10 positions matching TRBD1. The CDR3 is 17 residues long. The V gene end was trimmed by 3 bases and the J gene end by 4 bases; junction bases not matched to a gene: 10. Looked up from germline, CDR1 is MNHEY and CDR2 is SMNVEV (reference sequence). The CDR3 DNA sequence: TGTGCCAGCAGTTTGCACCGGGACAGGGGAGGCCCAGATACGCAGTATTTT. It is translated as CASSLHRDRGGPDTQYF.

The genes are TRBV4-2 and TRBJ1-2; perhaps TRBD1 as D (5 bases). The V gene's germline CDR1 is LGHNA and CDR2 YNFKEQ. CDR3 length: 16 residues. V dropped 0 bases and J dropped 7 bases, with 18 bases sitting between them. The CDR3 loop is CASSQDRGVAGSGYTF. In DNA, the CDR3 is TGTGCCAGCAGCCAAGATAGGGGTGTGGCAGGGTCTGGCTACACCTTC.

The V gene is TRBV10-3, the J gene TRBJ2-2, with D tentatively TRBD1 (6 bases). Per the germline V gene, CDR1 is ENHRY and CDR2 is SYGVKD. The CDR3 consists of 15 residues. V was shortened by 8 bases and J by 6 bases, with 19 bases between the two germline ends. CDR3 protein: CAIGPTGLRAGELFF. The CDR3 DNA reads TGTGCCATCGGACCTACAGGGCTAAGGGCCGGGGAGCTGTTTTTT.

The CDR3: CASSGDWVGANVLTF. The DNA of the CDR3 is TGTGCCAGTAGTGGAGATTGGGTTGGGGCCAACGTCCTGACTTTC. The chain recombines TRBV19 with TRBJ2-6; D gene unclear. The CDR3 extends over 15 amino acids. V was trimmed by 5 bases and J by 3 bases, leaving 11 bases between them. Germline loops: CDR1 LNHDA, CDR2 SQIVND (reference sequence).